Below, 19 T cell receptor beta chains from the same sample are listed, as sequenced in a study of cytomegalovirus exposure and HLA in healthy donors. The PCR contained 60 Vbeta and 13 Jbeta primers. Only in-frame clones appear in the TCRdb table, and some are missing; sequencing was by immunoSEQ multiplex PCR. The top ten clones hold roughly 7% of a sample with some 130,000 clones, 60% to 80% of them seen once. Sequencing was carried out using PBMCs. The receptor source for this set is a male donor in good health and CMV-seronegative.

The chain employs TRBV7-6 and TRBJ1-3; D remains ambiguous. The CDR3 covers 17 residues. Trimming took off 2 bases at V and 0 bases at J, with 14 bases between the two ends. Germline V gene lookup returns CDR1 SGHVS and CDR2 FNYEAQ. The CDR3 loop is CASSLTAASVSGNTIYF. The CDR3 DNA is TGTGCCAGCAGCTTAACGGCGGCATCCGTCTCTGGAAACACCATATATTTT.

J is TRBJ1-5 and V is TRBV7-9; 10 bases are shared with TRBD1. Unmatched junction bases numbered 13, after V lost 3 bases and J lost 8 bases. Germline V CDR1 and CDR2: SEHNR, FQNEAQ (reference sequence). The CDR3 extends over 17 amino acids. The CDR3 coding sequence is TGTGCCAGCAGCTTGGGCCTCCGGGACAGGGGAGACGAGCCCCAGCATTTT. This translates into CASSLGLRDRGDEPQHF.

The V gene is TRBV5-1, the J gene TRBJ2-1, with TRBD2 matching over 9 bases. V was pared by 5 bases and J by 4 bases, with 7 bases of the junction left unmatched. Germline V gives CDR1 SGHRS, CDR2 YFSETQ. This CDR3 is 15 amino acids long. In DNA form, the CDR3 reads TGCGCCAGCAGGGAGAGTGCGGGGGGGTACAATGAGCAGTTCTTC. This encodes CASRESAGGYNEQFF.

This clone turned up a few times. Other DNA variants within this sample encode the same CDR3. The rearrangement uses TRBV28 and TRBJ2-7; possible D gene TRBD1, 5 bases. The length of the CDR3 is 13 residues. Germline CDR1 reads MDHEN; CDR2 reads SYDVKM. V was clipped by 3 bases and J by 2 bases, with 8 bases between them. CDR3 sequence (DNA): TGTGCCAGCAGTTTCCAGGGTACCTACGAGCAGTACTTC. Translated: CASSFQGTYEQYF.

This rearrangement joins TRBV9 to TRBJ1-1, with D unclear. CDR3 size: 15 residues. V was trimmed by 0 bases and J by 4 bases, leaving 13 bases between them. Germline V gene sequence: CDR1 SGDLS, CDR2 YYNGEE. The chain's CDR3 is CASSVEASRSTEAFF. CDR3 sequence (DNA): TGTGCCAGCAGCGTAGAGGCTTCCCGGAGCACTGAAGCTTTCTTT.

The chain employs TRBV11-3 and TRBJ2-3, with no clear D. CDR1 is SGHNT and CDR2 is YENEEA in the germline V gene. CDR3 length: 14 amino acids. Trimming shortened V by 5 bases and J by 6 bases, and 15 bases separated the two germline ends. The CDR3 region is CASSMESFADTQYF. The DNA for the CDR3 is TGTGCCAGCAGCATGGAGAGTTTCGCGGATACGCAGTATTTT.

The chain uses TRBV4-3 and TRBJ2-1, with D possibly TRBD2 on 6 matching bases. Trimming took off 3 bases at V and 8 bases at J, with 17 bases between the two ends. Germline V CDR1 and CDR2: LGHNA, YSLEER. This CDR3 has 15 residues. The CDR3 coding sequence is TGCGCCAGCAGCCATAGGACGGGACTCAGCGATGAGCAGTTCTTC. It translates to CASSHRTGLSDEQFF.

This chain uses TRBV4-3 with TRBJ2-1; tentatively, D is TRBD1 (6 bases). This CDR3 is 16 amino acids long. Between the trimmed V and J ends, which lost 4 bases and 3 bases, there was a span of 16 bases. Germline CDR1 is LGHNA and CDR2 is YSLEER. Here the CDR3 reads CASSPVKTGHYNEQFF. CDR3 DNA sequence: TGCGCCAGCAGCCCAGTAAAGACAGGACACTACAATGAGCAGTTCTTC.

The chain carries TRBV28 and TRBJ1-5; 9 positions match TRBD1. The germline V gene has CDR1 MDHEN and CDR2 SYDVKM. V was clipped by 3 bases and J by 6 bases; unmatched bases: 9. CDR3 length: 16 amino acids. The chain's CDR3 is CASSFRWDREGQPQHF. CDR3 DNA: TGTGCCAGCAGTTTTCGCTGGGACAGGGAAGGTCAGCCCCAGCATTTT.

CDR3: CASSPRTSGTGANVLTF. CDR3 nucleotide sequence: TGTGCCAGCAGTCCCCGAACTAGCGGGACTGGGGCCAACGTCCTGACTTTC. V and J are TRBV9 and TRBJ2-6, with TRBD2 identical over 10 bases. This CDR3 region has 17 residues. V lost 5 bases and J lost 2; bases outside the gene matches: 7. The germline gives CDR1 SGDLS, CDR2 YYNGEE.

The chain is built from TRBV27 and TRBJ2-1; TRBD2 aligns across 7 bases. CDR3 length: 13 residues. From germline, CDR1 is MNHEY and CDR2 SMNVEV (reference sequence). Germline trimming cut 8 bases from V and 2 bases from J; bases unmatched to any gene: 3. CDR3 sequence (DNA): TGTGCCAGCCGGACTAGACCCTACAATGAGCAGTTCTTC. This codes for CASRTRPYNEQFF.

The chain has TRBV11-2 and TRBJ2-5; D unclear. CDR1 is SGHAT and CDR2 is FQNNGV in the germline V gene. The CDR3 runs 14 residues. V lost 3 bases to trimming and J lost 3 bases, with 11 bases between them. The CDR3: CASSFWARKETQYF. CDR3 DNA sequence: TGTGCCAGCAGCTTCTGGGCCAGAAAAGAGACCCAGTACTTC.

J is TRBJ2-3 and V is TRBV27; TRBD2 matches at 9 bases. The germline CDR1 and CDR2 sequences are MNHEY and SMNVEV (reference sequence). The CDR3 has 16 residues. V dropped 1 base and J dropped 7; count of bases not matched to a gene: 9. CDR3 nucleotides: TGTGCCAGCAGTTTATGGGGCGGGGGGGCCGTAAATACGCAGTATTTT. It yields the protein CASSLWGGGAVNTQYF.

The chain carries TRBV30 and TRBJ1-2; D is possibly TRBD1 (5 bases). Germline V gives CDR1 GTSNPN, CDR2 SVGIG (reference sequence). The V and J ends lost 4 bases and 6 bases respectively, with 21 bases between them. The CDR3 has 15 amino acids. CDR3 sequence (DNA): TGTGCCTGGACCCGGGGGGACGGCAGGTTGGATGGCTACACCTTC. Translating it yields CAWTRGDGRLDGYTF. The entire variable domain, with the rest obtained from reference TRBV30 and TRBJ1-2, is as follows: SQTIHQWPATLVQPVGSPLSLECTVEGTSNPNLYWYRQAAGRGLQLLFYSVGIGQISSEVPQNLSASRPQDRQFILSSKKLLLSDSGFYLCAWTRGDGRLDGYTFGSGTRLTVV.

The chain recombines TRBV30 with TRBJ2-7, with D possibly being TRBD2 (5 bases). The CDR3 spans 13 residues. V gave up 0 bases and J gave up 7 bases, with 13 bases separating them. Germline lookup yields CDR1 GTSNPN and CDR2 SVGIG (reference sequence). The CDR3 DNA sequence: TGTGCCTGGAGTGTGGGTGGGAGAGGGGAGCAGTACTTC. Its translation: CAWSVGGRGEQYF.

This clone has just a few counts. This chain joins TRBV6-5 and TRBJ1-1; D remains unclear. Germline CDR1 and CDR2: MNHEY and SVGAGI. The CDR3 has 14 residues. Trimming shortened V by 6 bases and J by 1 base, and 12 bases separated the two germline ends. CDR3 sequence (DNA): TGTGCCAGCAGGATGACATCTACGAACACTGAAGCTTTCTTT. This encodes CASRMTSTNTEAFF.

A few counts support this clone. This chain connects TRBV28 to TRBJ1-1, with D perhaps matching TRBD1 (5 bases). Deletions cut 3 bases from V and 8 bases from J, with 7 bases between. CDR1 is MDHEN, CDR2 SYDVKM, per germline. The length of the CDR3 is 11 residues. Written as DNA, the CDR3 is TGTGCCAGCAGTTTGGGACTGGAAGCTTTCTTT. This translates into CASSLGLEAFF.

The CDR3 protein is CASSIIRGDYSNQPQHF. The CDR3 bases are TGTGCCAGTAGTATCATTAGGGGCGATTATAGCAATCAGCCCCAGCATTTT. The chain carries TRBV19 and TRBJ1-5; possible D gene TRBD1, 5 bases. The V end was cut by 3 bases, the J end by 0 bases, with 15 bases between. Germline V gene data show CDR1 as LNHDA and CDR2 as SQIVND (reference sequence). The CDR3 spans 17 residues. The full variable domain, with the rest looked up from reference TRBV19 and TRBJ1-5, is DGGITQSPKYLFRKEGQNVTLSCEQNLNHDAMYWYRQDPGQGLRLIYYSQIVNDFQKGDIAEGYSVSREKKESFPLTVTSAQKNPTAFYLCASSIIRGDYSNQPQHFGDGTRLSIL.

V and J are TRBV28 and TRBJ1-1, with 7 nucleotides matching TRBD1. V was pared by 5 bases and J by 4 bases, with 10 bases of the junction left unmatched. The CDR3 spans 15 residues. CDR1 is MDHEN, CDR2 SYDVKM, per germline. CDR3 residues: CASSLTGISATEAFF. The DNA of the CDR3 is TGTGCCAGCAGTCTGACAGGGATTTCGGCCACTGAAGCTTTCTTT. Using reference TRBV28 and TRBJ1-1 for the parts outside the CDR3, the full variable domain is DVKVTQSSRYLVKRTGEKVFLECVQDMDHENMFWYRQDPGLGLRLIYFSYDVKMKEKGDIPEGYSVSREKKERFSLILESASTNQTSMYLCASSLTGISATEAFFGQGTRLTVV.